Listed here are 32 T cell receptor beta chains from one sample, sequenced in a study of Ad26.COV2.S vaccination and SARS-CoV-2 variants. Treatment reported: around 19 received Ad26.COV2.S at low or high dose, single or two shots; roughly 5 received placebo; per-sample allocation not given. Samples were taken on day 63 after the first vaccine or placebo injection. Repertoires were generated with immunoSEQ multiplex PCR, while TCRdb's copy carries only in-frame clones and drops some. The sample includes 300,000 to 350,000 clones, roughly 91% of them seen just once. Sequenced here: peripheral blood, sampled in a trial of Ad26.COV2.S vaccine versus placebo. The receptors come from a person between 18 and 65 years old who received the Ad26.COV2.S COVID-19 vaccine or a placebo.

The chain couples TRBV28 to TRBJ2-2, with D possibly being TRBD1 or TRBD2 (7 bases each). V lost 2 bases and J 0 bases, leaving 13 bases between the germline ends. This CDR3 region has 17 residues. From germline, CDR1 is MDHEN and CDR2 SYDVKM. CDR3 in DNA: TGTGCCAGCAGTTTAGCGGGAGACAGGGCGAACACCGGGGAGCTGTTTTTT. Its translation is CASSLAGDRANTGELFF.

This chain links TRBV7-9 with TRBJ1-1; TRBD1 matches at 9 bases. Germline V gene data show CDR1 as SEHNR and CDR2 as FQNEAQ (reference sequence). V trimming: 3 bases; J trimming: 1 base; junction bases outside the gene matches: 3. The CDR3 is made up of 15 amino acids. The CDR3 loop is CASSLGQGKNTEAFF. The CDR3 DNA reads as TGTGCCAGCAGCTTGGGACAGGGAAAGAACACTGAAGCTTTCTTT.

This sequence joins TRBV5-1 and TRBJ2-5, with 8 bases matching TRBD1. Trimming removed 0 bases from V and 2 bases from J; junction bases left unmatched: 12. CDR1 and CDR2 (germline): SGHRS, YFSETQ. CDR3 length: 18 residues. This CDR3 is CASSLVGPAGGQQETQYF. The CDR3 DNA sequence: TGCGCCAGCAGCTTGGTAGGTCCGGCAGGGGGCCAACAAGAGACCCAGTACTTC.

The rearrangement links TRBV7-2 to TRBJ2-3, with 12 bases identical to TRBD2. This CDR3 region has 17 residues. The junction had 5 bases not matched to a gene; V was cut back by 1 base and J by 3 bases. The germline V gene has CDR1 SGHTA and CDR2 FQGNSA. The CDR3 region has the DNA TGTGCCAGCAGCTTAGGGCTAGCGGGGGGGGTGACAGATACGCAGTATTTT. Translated, it gives CASSLGLAGGVTDTQYF. Looking up the rest from reference TRBV7-2 and TRBJ2-3 gives the full variable domain: GAGVSQSPSNKVTEKGKDVELRCDPISGHTALYWYRQSLGQGLEFLIYFQGNSAPDKSGLPSDRFSAERTGGSVSTLTIQRTQQEDSAVYLCASSLGLAGGVTDTQYFGPGTRLTVL.

The table lists this clone with a count of one. The genes are TRBV3-1 (or the pseudogene TRBV3-2) and TRBJ2-5; D not resolved. Trimming took off 3 bases at V and 0 bases at J, with 5 bases between the two ends. Germline V lookup: CDR1 LGHDT, CDR2 YNNKEL (reference sequence). CDR3 size: 13 residues. The CDR3 sequence: CASSHPHQETQYF. In DNA, the CDR3 is TGTGCCAGCAGCCACCCCCACCAAGAGACCCAGTACTTC.

This chain links TRBV3-1 (or the pseudogene TRBV3-2) with TRBJ2-7, with 8 nucleotides matching TRBD1. The germline gives CDR1 LGHDT, CDR2 YNNKEL (reference sequence). Trimming cost V 2 bases and J 2 bases; bases outside gene matches: 11. The CDR3 has 17 residues. CDR3 sequence (DNA): TGTGCCAGCAGCCAAATCCCCCCGGGACAGGCCCCCTACGAGCAGTACTTC. Protein sequence: CASSQIPPGQAPYEQYF.

The genes are TRBV4-2 and TRBJ2-3; tentatively, D is TRBD2 (6 bases). The CDR3 is 18 amino acids. Trimming took 1 base from V and 0 from J, leaving 17 bases between them. The germline CDR1 and CDR2 sequences are LGHNA and YNFKEQ. CDR3 amino acids: CASSQGPGLFTSTDTQYF. The DNA for the CDR3 is TGTGCCAGCAGCCAAGGGCCCGGACTATTTACTAGCACAGATACGCAGTATTTT.

This clone has a handful of counts. The chain uses TRBV7-9 and TRBJ2-1; 12 bases fit TRBD2. The germline gives CDR1 SEHNR, CDR2 FQNEAQ (reference sequence). The CDR3 runs 17 residues. After removal of 5 bases from V and 0 bases from J, the junction contained 5 bases not matched to a gene. This CDR3 reads CASSRTSGTSSYNEQFF. The CDR3 DNA reads as TGTGCCAGCAGCAGGACTAGCGGGACGAGCTCCTACAATGAGCAGTTCTTC.

V and J are TRBV5-4 and TRBJ1-1; D gene unclear. Deletions cut 4 bases from V and 2 bases from J, with 6 bases between. The V gene's germline CDR1 is SGHNT and CDR2 YYREEE (reference sequence). The CDR3 has 12 residues. DNA of the CDR3: TGTGCCAGCAGCGCGCCTAACACTGAAGCTTTCTTT. Residues: CASSAPNTEAFF.

This clone showed up just a few times. V and J are TRBV7-9 and TRBJ2-1, with 12 positions matching TRBD2. V was pared by 5 bases and J by 9 bases, with 11 bases of the junction left unmatched. Germline lookup yields CDR1 SEHNR and CDR2 FQNEAQ (reference sequence). The CDR3 loop spans 16 amino acids. Written as DNA, the CDR3 is TGTGCCAGCAGCCGGACTAGCGGGGCTACGATGAGTGAGCAGTTCTTC. This sequence encodes CASSRTSGATMSEQFF. Complete variable domain (other parts from reference TRBV7-9 and TRBJ2-1): DTGVSQNPRHKITKRGQNVTFRCDPISEHNRLYWYRQTLGQGPEFLTYFQNEAQLEKSRLLSDRFSAERPKGSFSTLEIQRTEQGDSAMYLCASSRTSGATMSEQFFGPGTRLTVL.

This rearrangement joins TRBV9 to TRBJ2-2, with D hard to call. CDR1 and CDR2 from the germline V gene are SGDLS and YYNGEE. The CDR3 contains 13 residues. V shed 3 bases and J shed 1 base, with 4 bases lying between them. The CDR3 reads CASSARNTGELFF. CDR3 bases: TGTGCCAGCAGCGCGAGGAACACCGGGGAGCTGTTTTTT. The full variable domain, completed using reference TRBV9 and TRBJ2-2, is DSGVTQTPKHLITATGQRVTLRCSPRSGDLSVYWYQQSLDQGLQFLIQYYNGEERAKGNILERFSAQQFPDLHSELNLSSLELGDSALYFCASSARNTGELFFGEGSRLTVL.

By share of the sample, this clone is large. The CDR3 loop reads CASSLGANEQFF. The DNA for the CDR3 is TGTGCCAGCAGCTTGGGGGCAAATGAGCAGTTCTTC. V is TRBV7-9 and J is TRBJ2-1; D is possibly TRBD1 (6 bases). The CDR3 runs 12 residues. Germline assignment: CDR1 SEHNR and CDR2 FQNEAQ (reference sequence). Trimming cost V 3 bases and J 7 bases, with 7 bases left between them.

This clone was observed a single time. The J gene is TRBJ1-4, the V gene TRBV5-8; 7 bases fit TRBD1. Per germline, CDR1 SGHTS and CDR2 YDEGEE. J was trimmed by 6 bases and V by 3 bases; bases with no gene match: 8. This CDR3 contains 15 residues. The CDR3 nucleotides read TGTGCCAGCAGCTCACCGACAGGGTTGGATGAAAAACTGTTTTTT. It codes for CASSSPTGLDEKLFF.

J is TRBJ1-2 and V is TRBV4-2; 7 nucleotides align to TRBD1. Germline V gives CDR1 LGHNA, CDR2 YNFKEQ. The CDR3 is made up of 16 amino acids. The J segment lost 1 base and the V segment lost 4 bases, leaving 9 bases of the junction unmatched. CDR3 nucleotide sequence: TGTGCCAGCAGCCGCCCAGGACAGGCCTTTAACTATGGCTACACCTTC. Translation: CASSRPGQAFNYGYTF.

The chain has TRBV9 and TRBJ2-1, with 9 bases fitting TRBD2. V was pared by 3 bases and J by 8 bases, with 12 bases of the junction left unmatched. Germline values: CDR1 SGDLS, CDR2 YYNGEE. The CDR3 has 16 amino acids. The CDR3 DNA reads TGTGCCAGCAGCGCGGGGACTAGCTGGGGTTTCCATGAGCAGTTCTTC. This encodes CASSAGTSWGFHEQFF.

The rearrangement uses TRBV5-6 and TRBJ2-2; the match to TRBD2 covers 8 bases. The CDR3 loop spans 16 amino acids. V gave up 4 bases and J gave up 1 base; unmatched junction bases: 6. The germline CDR1 and CDR2 sequences are SGHDT and YYEEEE. The CDR3 here is CASSPRLALNTGELFF. CDR3 nucleotides: TGTGCCAGCAGCCCCAGACTAGCGTTGAACACCGGGGAGCTGTTTTTT.

The rearrangement links TRBV2 to TRBJ1-6, with 7 bases identical to TRBD1. Germline values: CDR1 SNHLY, CDR2 FYNNEI. After removal of 6 bases from V and 0 bases from J, the junction contained 2 bases not matched to a gene. CDR3 length: 15 residues. CDR3 in amino acids: CASRGDSSYNSPLHF. The CDR3 coding sequence is TGTGCCAGCAGGGGGGACAGCTCCTATAATTCACCCCTCCACTTT.

This clone was seen a few times. The chain has TRBV3-1 (or the pseudogene TRBV3-2) and TRBJ2-2, with TRBD2 matching over 9 bases. Germline assignment: CDR1 LGHDT and CDR2 YNNKEL (reference sequence). The V and J ends lost 1 base and 3 bases, in that order; junction bases with no gene match: 6. The CDR3 totals 17 residues. CDR3 coding DNA: TGTGCCAGCAGCCAAGTGGTCCTAGCGGGGTACACCGGGGAGCTGTTTTTT. Its protein product is CASSQVVLAGYTGELFF.

This clone has a handful of counts. V and J are TRBV10-3 and TRBJ1-5; D not resolved. Looked up from germline, CDR1 is ENHRY and CDR2 is SYGVKD. V lost 8 bases and J lost 3, with 8 bases in between. The CDR3 runs to 12 residues. CDR3 in DNA: TGTGCCATCGGGCAGTACAATCAGCCCCAGCATTTT. Its translation: CAIGQYNQPQHF.

The genes are TRBV9 and TRBJ1-2, with TRBD1 matching 7 bases. Germline V gene lookup returns CDR1 SGDLS and CDR2 YYNGEE. With 1 base clipped from V and 4 bases from J, the junction kept 1 base outside the gene matches. CDR3 length: 13 residues. CDR3: CASSVQGGYGYTF. The CDR3 DNA follows: TGTGCCAGCAGCGTACAGGGGGGCTATGGCTACACCTTC.

J is TRBJ2-7 and V is TRBV3-1 (or the pseudogene TRBV3-2); 8 positions agree with TRBD1. V trimming: 5 bases; J trimming: 2 bases; junction bases outside the gene matches: 5. The CDR3 spans 14 residues. Germline CDR1 reads LGHDT; CDR2 reads YNNKEL (reference sequence). The CDR3 DNA is TGTGCCAGCAGCAACGGACAGGGAACCTACGAGCAGTACTTC. Amino acid sequence: CASSNGQGTYEQYF.

This clone showed up just once. This rearrangement joins TRBV7-9 to TRBJ1-3; D is undetermined. The CDR3 totals 15 residues. Deletions cut 5 bases from V and 0 bases from J, with 11 bases between. The germline V gene encodes CDR1 SEHNR and CDR2 FQNEAQ (reference sequence). In DNA, the CDR3 is TGTGCCAGCAGCCGGACGGCCGGCTCTGGAAACACCATATATTTT. This encodes CASSRTAGSGNTIYF.

J is TRBJ2-5 and V is TRBV9; D is ambiguous. V was trimmed by 3 bases and J by 2 bases, leaving 11 bases between them. CDR1 and CDR2 (germline): SGDLS, YYNGEE. This CDR3 comprises 14 residues. CDR3 nucleotide sequence: TGTGCCAGCAGCGCCTGGACGGATCAAGAGACCCAGTACTTC. It encodes CASSAWTDQETQYF.

V is TRBV11-2 and J is TRBJ2-3, with D possibly being TRBD1 (5 bases). The CDR3 extends over 14 amino acids. V lost 2 bases, J lost 3 bases, and 9 bases lay in between. CDR1 and CDR2 from the germline V gene are SGHAT and FQNNGV. CDR3 sequence: CASSLSGLTDTQYF. The CDR3 bases are TGTGCCAGCAGCTTATCAGGGTTGACAGATACGCAGTATTTT. The whole variable domain, filled in from reference TRBV11-2 and TRBJ2-3, reads EAGVAQSPRYKIIEKRQSVAFWCNPISGHATLYWYQQILGQGPKLLIQFQNNGVVDDSQLPKDRFSAERLKGVDSTLKIQPAKLEDSAVYLCASSLSGLTDTQYFGPGTRLTVL.

As to this clone: The same CDR3 can be traced to other DNA sequences in this sample. The V and J genes are TRBV28 and TRBJ2-7, with TRBD2 matching over 12 bases. This CDR3 has 15 residues. V lost 5 bases and J lost 0; bases outside the gene matches: 2. Germline CDR1 is MDHEN and CDR2 is SYDVKM. The CDR3 loop is CASSPGLAGSYEQYF. In DNA form, the CDR3 reads TGTGCCAGCAGTCCGGGACTAGCGGGCTCCTACGAGCAGTACTTC.

The rearrangement joins TRBV29-1 to TRBJ2-7; 10 bases match TRBD2. The V segment lost 6 bases and the J segment 6 bases; nucleotides outside the gene matches: 11. The CDR3 loop spans 14 amino acids. Germline assignment: CDR1 SQVTM and CDR2 ANQGSEA. DNA of the CDR3: TGCAGCGTAAGGTCTAGCGGGAGCAGAGGCGAGCAGTACTTC. Translation: CSVRSSGSRGEQYF.

The chain is built from TRBV4-1 and TRBJ2-1; 8 bases align to TRBD1. Germline CDR1 and CDR2: MGHRA and YSYEKL. The CDR3 runs to 17 residues. V gave up 4 bases and J gave up 0 bases; unmatched junction bases: 8. This chain's CDR3 is CASSPTRTGSSYNEQFF. Written as DNA, the CDR3 is TGCGCCAGCAGCCCAACTCGGACAGGGAGCTCCTACAATGAGCAGTTCTTC.

This chain connects TRBV2 to TRBJ2-3; D gene ambiguous. Trimming removed 5 bases at V and 6 bases at J, with 9 bases between. Per the germline V gene, CDR1 is SNHLY and CDR2 is FYNNEI. The CDR3 runs 12 residues. CDR3 bases: TGTGCCAGCAGTACTAATGGGGATACGCAGTATTTT. Translated: CASSTNGDTQYF.

The chain is built from TRBV3-1 (or the pseudogene TRBV3-2) and TRBJ1-1; 11 bases line up with TRBD1. Per the germline V gene, CDR1 is LGHDT and CDR2 is YNNKEL (reference sequence). The CDR3 totals 17 residues. The V and J ends lost 0 bases and 4 bases, in that order; junction bases with no gene match: 7. Here the CDR3 reads CASSQDSIGQGATEAFF. The CDR3 region has the DNA TGTGCCAGCAGCCAAGATAGTATCGGACAGGGGGCCACTGAAGCTTTCTTT.

The V and J genes are TRBV9 and TRBJ2-3; D is perhaps TRBD1 (6 bases). Germline CDR1 and CDR2: SGDLS and YYNGEE. The germline V and J ends were trimmed by 0 bases and 2 bases, with 13 bases remaining between them. The CDR3 has 16 amino acids. The CDR3 reads CASSVVGRGDTDTQYF. The CDR3 nucleotides read TGTGCCAGCAGCGTAGTCGGCAGGGGAGACACAGATACGCAGTATTTT.

CDR3 coding DNA: TGTGCCAGCAGCTTGGCTGCCGGGACACCCAAAAACATTCAGTACTTC. Its protein product is CASSLAAGTPKNIQYF. The chain uses TRBV5-5 and TRBJ2-4; tentatively, D is TRBD1 (6 bases). V lost 0 bases and J lost 2, with 12 bases in between. This CDR3 is built from 16 residues. Germline V gives CDR1 SGHKS, CDR2 YYEKEE (reference sequence).

The chain couples TRBV9 to TRBJ2-7; no clear D. The V gene's germline CDR1 is SGDLS and CDR2 YYNGEE. The CDR3 spans 12 residues. The ends were cut back, 0 bases at V and 0 bases at J, with 1 base in the middle. This chain's CDR3 is CASSVDSYEQYF. The CDR3 coding sequence is TGTGCCAGCAGCGTAGACTCCTACGAGCAGTACTTC.